This entry lists 18 T cell receptor beta chains sequenced from one sample in a study of T cells after somatic rescue of genetic block. Assay: immunoSEQ multiplex PCR; the TCRdb copy retains only in-frame clones and omits some. The sample shows about 120,000 clones, about 93% of them seen only once. Sequenced: peripheral blood mononuclear cells (PBMCs). Receptor source: a woman aged 18-29 years.

This clone showed up just once. The rearrangement uses TRBV9 and TRBJ2-2, with 10 bases matching TRBD1. CDR1 is SGDLS, CDR2 YYNGEE, per germline. The CDR3 is 15 amino acids. V shed 5 bases and J 5 bases; nucleotides not matched to a gene: 6. DNA for the CDR3: TGTGCCAGCAGAGCCGGGACAGGGGATACCGGGGAGCTGTTTTTT. Its translation: CASRAGTGDTGELFF.

This clone was seen a single time. The rearrangement links TRBV5-6 to TRBJ1-2; 7 positions match TRBD1. The CDR3 extends over 13 amino acids. Per the germline V gene, CDR1 is SGHDT and CDR2 is YYEEEE. Trimming at V came to 4 bases and at J to 8 bases, leaving 8 bases not matched to a gene. The CDR3 bases are TGTGCCAGCAGCCTAGGGGGCGCTTGGGGCTACACCTTC. Translated: CASSLGGAWGYTF. Complete variable domain (other parts from reference TRBV5-6 and TRBJ1-2): DAGVTQSPTHLIKTRGQQVTLRCSPKSGHDTVSWYQQALGQGPQFIFQYYEEEERQRGNFPDRFSGHQFPNYSSELNVNALLLGDSALYLCASSLGGAWGYTFGSGTRLTVV.

This CDR3 is CASSLGHPGLAGGATDTQYF. Written as DNA, the CDR3 is TGCGCCAGCAGCTTGGGTCACCCGGGACTAGCGGGGGGGGCCACAGATACGCAGTATTTT. V gene TRBV5-1 combines with J gene TRBJ2-3; 16 nucleotides line up with TRBD2. This CDR3 contains 20 residues. J lost 2 bases, V lost 0 bases, and 9 bases had no gene match. The germline CDR1 and CDR2 sequences are SGHRS and YFSETQ.

This sequence joins TRBV30 and TRBJ1-1; 7 nucleotides line up with TRBD1. The CDR3 has 12 amino acids. Germline loops: CDR1 GTSNPN, CDR2 SVGIG (reference sequence). The ends lost 6 bases at V and 11 bases at J; junction bases unmatched: 12. CDR3 coding DNA: TGTGCCTGCTCGGACAGGAGCTTTAGCGCTTTCTTT. It specifies CACSDRSFSAFF.

This CDR3 reads CASSATGGPHNEQFF. The CDR3 nucleotides are TGTGCCAGCAGTGCGACGGGGGGGCCTCACAATGAGCAGTTCTTC. The chain carries TRBV2 and TRBJ2-1; 8 positions agree with TRBD2. This CDR3 has 15 residues. The V gene end was trimmed by 4 bases and the J gene end by 5 bases; junction bases not matched to a gene: 7. CDR1 and CDR2 from the germline V gene are SNHLY and FYNNEI.

The V and J genes are TRBV5-1 and TRBJ1-5; D possibly corresponds to TRBD1 (5 bases). Germline values: CDR1 SGHRS, CDR2 YFSETQ. The CDR3 sequence is 15 residues long. With 2 bases removed from V and 3 bases from J, the gap between germline ends came to 12 bases. The CDR3 here is CASSFDAGNNQPQHF. In DNA form, the CDR3 reads TGCGCCAGCAGCTTCGACGCAGGGAACAATCAGCCCCAGCATTTT.

This clone showed up just once. The chain carries TRBV30 and TRBJ2-2; D perhaps matches TRBD1 (6 bases). Germline assignment: CDR1 GTSNPN and CDR2 SVGIG (reference sequence). CDR3 length: 13 amino acids. V lost 1 base to trimming and J lost 6 bases, with 9 bases between them. CDR3 in DNA: TGTGCCTGGAGTGACAGGGCTCCCGGGGAGCTGTTTTTT. Protein: CAWSDRAPGELFF.

The rearrangement links TRBV19 to TRBJ1-4; 9 bases fit TRBD1. The CDR3 is made up of 14 amino acids. V trimming: 7 bases; J trimming: 8 bases; junction bases outside the gene matches: 8. Germline loops: CDR1 LNHDA, CDR2 SQIVND (reference sequence). The CDR3 region is CASTRQGVAEKLFF. The CDR3 DNA follows: TGTGCCAGTACCCGACAGGGGGTAGCGGAAAAACTGTTTTTT. The entire variable domain, with the rest obtained from reference TRBV19 and TRBJ1-4, is as follows: DGGITQSPKYLFRKEGQNVTLSCEQNLNHDAMYWYRQDPGQGLRLIYYSQIVNDFQKGDIAEGYSVSREKKESFPLTVTSAQKNPTAFYLCASTRQGVAEKLFFGSGTQLSVL.

The rearrangement joins TRBV6-4 to TRBJ2-1, with TRBD2 as a possible D gene (7 bases). There are 14 residues in the CDR3. Trimming removed 4 bases at V and 8 bases at J, with 15 bases between. The germline gives CDR1 MRHNA, CDR2 SNTAGT. CDR3 amino acids: CASSVKGGPDEQFF. The CDR3 nucleotides read TGTGCCAGCAGTGTCAAGGGGGGGCCGGATGAGCAGTTCTTC.

The J gene is TRBJ1-1, the V gene TRBV9; no firm D call. Trimming stripped 4 bases from V and 0 bases from J, with 13 bases between. The length of the CDR3 is 15 residues. Germline assignment: CDR1 SGDLS and CDR2 YYNGEE. The DNA of the CDR3 is TGTGCCAGCAGCCTGGACGGGAGCATGAACACTGAAGCTTTCTTT. Translating it yields CASSLDGSMNTEAFF. Based on the CDR3 plus reference TRBV9 and TRBJ1-1, the full variable domain is DSGVTQTPKHLITATGQRVTLRCSPRSGDLSVYWYQQSLDQGLQFLIQYYNGEERAKGNILERFSAQQFPDLHSELNLSSLELGDSALYFCASSLDGSMNTEAFFGQGTRLTVV.

The chain uses TRBV6-5 and TRBJ1-2; TRBD1 might be the D (6 bases). The germline V gene has CDR1 MNHEY and CDR2 SVGAGI. Trimming shortened V by 4 bases and J by 2 bases, and 11 bases separated the two germline ends. This CDR3 has 14 residues. The DNA for the CDR3 is TGTGCCAGCAGTTCCTCACAGGGAAACTATGGCTACACCTTC. Protein: CASSSSQGNYGYTF.

The chain joins TRBV28 to TRBJ2-7; D possibly uses TRBD1 or TRBD2 (5 bases each). The V end lost 4 bases, the J end lost 0 bases, and 10 bases lay between the germline ends. Germline CDR1 MDHEN, CDR2 SYDVKM. CDR3 size: 14 residues. The CDR3 bases are TGTGCCAGCAGTTCTACGGGACGCTCCTACGAGCAGTACTTC. Translated: CASSSTGRSYEQYF.

As to this clone: Other DNA variants within this sample encode the same CDR3. The chain has TRBV6-1 and TRBJ2-3, with 7 bases aligning to TRBD2. The length of the CDR3 is 16 residues. Per the germline V gene, CDR1 is MNHNS and CDR2 is SASEGT. V shed 2 bases and J 0 bases; nucleotides not matched to a gene: 5. The CDR3 DNA sequence: TGTGCCAGCAGTGAAATTTCGGGGGGTAGCACAGATACGCAGTATTTT. Its protein product is CASSEISGGSTDTQYF.

The genes are TRBV9 and TRBJ1-3, with D unresolved. V lost 6 bases, J lost 0 bases, and 10 bases lay in between. In germline, CDR1 is SGDLS, CDR2 YYNGEE. This CDR3 comprises 14 residues. The CDR3 is CASTDPSSGNTIYF. CDR3 nucleotide sequence: TGTGCCAGCACCGATCCGAGCTCTGGAAACACCATATATTTT. Full variable domain (rest looked up from reference TRBV9 and TRBJ1-3): DSGVTQTPKHLITATGQRVTLRCSPRSGDLSVYWYQQSLDQGLQFLIQYYNGEERAKGNILERFSAQQFPDLHSELNLSSLELGDSALYFCASTDPSSGNTIYFGEGSWLTVV.

V gene TRBV27 combines with J gene TRBJ2-5, with TRBD1 as a possible D gene (6 bases). CDR1 is MNHEY and CDR2 is SMNVEV in the germline V gene (reference sequence). Trimming pared 7 bases from V and 9 bases from J, leaving 21 bases between. The CDR3 is 14 residues long. This chain's CDR3 is CASTPRGRPGAQYF. In nucleotides, the CDR3 is TGTGCCAGCACCCCTAGGGGCAGGCCAGGGGCCCAGTACTTC.

CDR3 sequence: CASTADGNYGYTF. Written as DNA, the CDR3 is TGTGCCAGTACCGCGGACGGTAACTATGGCTACACCTTC. The chain has TRBV19 and TRBJ1-2; D is ambiguous. Trimming removed 7 bases from V and 1 base from J, with 10 bases in between. The CDR3 is 13 amino acids. Per the germline V gene, CDR1 is LNHDA and CDR2 is SQIVND (reference sequence).

This sequence joins TRBV4-2 and TRBJ1-1; the D gene is possibly TRBD1 (5 bases). V was cut by 1 base and J by 1 base, with 7 bases left in between. CDR1 LGHNA and CDR2 YNFKEQ come from the germline V gene. The CDR3 has 14 residues. CDR3 region: CASSQGGWNTEAFF. For the CDR3, the DNA is TGTGCCAGCAGCCAAGGGGGGTGGAACACTGAAGCTTTCTTT.

This clone is a singleton in its sample. The chain combines TRBV7-2 with TRBJ2-5; tentative D call: TRBD2 (6 bases). The V gene's germline CDR1 is SGHTA and CDR2 FQGNSA. There are 13 residues in the CDR3. Trimming left V 8 bases short and J 2 bases short, with 12 bases between. CDR3 protein: CASRAGTQETQYF. CDR3 bases: TGTGCCAGCCGGGCGGGGACTCAAGAGACCCAGTACTTC. Variable domain in full (rest from reference TRBV7-2 and TRBJ2-5): GAGVSQSPSNKVTEKGKDVELRCDPISGHTALYWYRQSLGQGLEFLIYFQGNSAPDKSGLPSDRFSAERTGGSVSTLTIQRTQQEDSAVYLCASRAGTQETQYFGPGTRLLVL.